This entry lists 30 T cell receptor beta chains sequenced from one sample in a study of early T cells in non-severe SARS-CoV-2 infection (dated by TCRdb to the early 2020s). Library method: 5' RACE. Sequencing instrument: NextSeq 500. TCRdb reran the public reads through fastp at Q25 and MiXCR, keeping productive beta chains. Rows are unified per CDR3 protein, each entry keeping the most common DNA and genes. The sample data list roughly 58,000 distinct CDR3 sequences, and 6% to 7% of these were observed just once. Less than 5% of the sample is taken by the ten largest. The sample taken for sequencing was whole blood. The receptor set was obtained from an adult who was a healthcare worker with PCR-confirmed SARS-CoV-2 infection or an uninfected control (not recorded which).

The genes are TRBV30 and TRBJ2-4; 9 nucleotides match TRBD1. CDR1 and CDR2 (germline): GTSNPN, SVGIG (reference sequence). The CDR3 length is 13 residues. Trimming cost V 4 bases and J 7 bases; bases outside gene matches: 5. The CDR3 DNA reads TGTGCCTGGAAAGGGACAGGGAAGAACATTCAGTACTTC. Encoded protein: CAWKGTGKNIQYF. Full variable domain (rest looked up from reference TRBV30 and TRBJ2-4): SQTIHQWPATLVQPVGSPLSLECTVEGTSNPNLYWYRQAAGRGLQLLFYSVGIGQISSEVPQNLSASRPQDRQFILSSKKLLLSDSGFYLCAWKGTGKNIQYFGAGTRLSVL.

This clonotype was recorded at least ten times. CDR3 region: CASRLTTGAYEQYF. Written as DNA, the CDR3 is TGTGCCAGCAGACTGACGACAGGGGCCTACGAGCAGTACTTC. The chain carries TRBV6-1 and TRBJ2-7; 8 bases line up with TRBD1. J gave up 2 bases and V 6 bases, and 6 bases lay outside the gene matches. The length of the CDR3 is 14 residues. Germline CDR1 is MNHNS and CDR2 is SASEGT.

This clonotype showed up many times. The chain combines TRBV28 with TRBJ2-3; 10 bases agree with TRBD2. Trimming at V came to 5 bases and at J to 6 bases, leaving 14 bases not matched to a gene. Germline lookup yields CDR1 MDHEN and CDR2 SYDVKM. The CDR3 extends over 17 amino acids. CDR3 sequence (DNA): TGTGCCAGCAGTCCGTGGGATAGCGGGGGGACATCTGATACGCAGTATTTT. Protein sequence: CASSPWDSGGTSDTQYF.

This clonotype was observed at least ten times. J is TRBJ1-4 and V is TRBV7-2, with 9 bases fitting TRBD1. CDR3 length: 15 amino acids. The V segment lost 7 bases and the J segment 6 bases; nucleotides outside the gene matches: 9. Germline assignment: CDR1 SGHTA and CDR2 FQGNSA. CDR3 amino acids: CASNTLGQGDEKLFF. Here the CDR3 DNA reads TGTGCCAGCAACACATTGGGACAGGGTGATGAAAAACTGTTTTTT. Combining the CDR3 with reference TRBV7-2 and TRBJ1-4 gives the whole variable domain GAGVSQSPSNKVTEKGKDVELRCDPISGHTALYWYRQSLGQGLEFLIYFQGNSAPDKSGLPSDRFSAERTGGSVSTLTIQRTQQEDSAVYLCASNTLGQGDEKLFFGSGTQLSVL.

This clonotype appeared many times. The gene calls are TRBV11-2 and TRBJ2-1; perhaps TRBD2 as D (5 bases). The CDR3 has 16 amino acids. V was shortened by 1 base and J by 8 bases, with 18 bases between the two germline ends. CDR1 SGHAT and CDR2 FQNNGV come from the germline V gene. The CDR3 loop reads CASSLVTLGVKDEQFF. For the CDR3, the DNA is TGTGCCAGCAGCTTAGTGACCTTGGGAGTGAAGGATGAGCAGTTCTTC.

In this sample, this clonotype turned up many times. The rearrangement uses TRBV29-1 and TRBJ1-2; TRBD1 might be the D (6 bases). The CDR3 has 15 amino acids. CDR1 and CDR2 from the germline V gene are SQVTM and ANQGSEA. Trimming removed 1 base at V and 4 bases at J, with 16 bases between. The CDR3 nucleotides are TGCAGCGTTGAAGTATATTACAGGGCGGCCTATGGCTACACCTTC. It yields the protein CSVEVYYRAAYGYTF.

This clonotype was counted a few times. The chain combines TRBV7-3 with TRBJ2-1; 10 nucleotides match TRBD2. J gave up 2 bases and V 5 bases, and 3 bases lay outside the gene matches. Germline loops: CDR1 SGHTA, CDR2 FQGTGA. CDR3 length: 15 amino acids. CDR3 amino acids: CASSRTSGPYNEQFF. Written as DNA, the CDR3 is TGTGCCAGCAGCCGGACTAGCGGACCCTACAATGAGCAGTTCTTC.

This clonotype was observed at least ten times. V usage is TRBV5-6 and J usage is TRBJ1-5, with D unclear. V dropped 4 bases and J dropped 4 bases, with 18 bases sitting between them. In germline, CDR1 is SGHDT, CDR2 YYEEEE. This CDR3 has 16 amino acids. This chain's CDR3 is CASSSLGGVGNQPQHF. CDR3 bases: TGTGCCAGCAGCAGCTTGGGCGGGGTTGGGAATCAGCCCCAGCATTTT.

The genes are TRBV25-1 and TRBJ1-1; D might be TRBD1 (5 bases). CDR3 length: 15 amino acids. Germline V gives CDR1 MGHDK, CDR2 SYGVNS. Trimming took 7 bases from V and 4 from J, leaving 19 bases between them. The CDR3 bases are TGTGCCAGCACCCAGGCTCGAGTGGGGGGCACTGAAGCTTTCTTT. Encoded protein: CASTQARVGGTEAFF.

A remark on this clonotype: Possible read error: a much larger clone is one base away. The chain recombines TRBV28 with TRBJ2-7; no definite D call. Between the trimmed V and J ends, which lost 4 bases and 2 bases, there was a span of 6 bases. In germline, CDR1 is MDHEN, CDR2 SYDVKM. The CDR3 has 12 amino acids. The chain's CDR3 is CASSSPPYEQYF. The CDR3 nucleotides read TGTGCCAGCAGTTCCCCCCCCTACGAGCAGTACTTC. The full variable domain, in which reference TRBV28 and TRBJ2-7 provide the parts outside the CDR3, is DVKVTQSSRYLVKRTGEKVFLECVQDMDHENMFWYRQDPGLGLRLIYFSYDVKMKEKGDIPEGYSVSREKKERFSLILESASTNQTSMYLCASSSPPYEQYFGPGTRLTVT.

This clonotype turned up a few times. The V call is TRBV11-3, the J call TRBJ1-1; no firm D call. This CDR3 spans 13 amino acids. V lost 1 base to trimming and J lost 2 bases, with 5 bases between them. Germline CDR1 SGHNT, CDR2 YENEEA. CDR3 residues: CASSLAENTEAFF. Written as DNA, the CDR3 is TGTGCCAGCAGCTTAGCCGAAAACACTGAAGCTTTCTTT.

This clonotype was seen more than once but under ten times. The chain combines TRBV5-5 with TRBJ1-1; no definite D call. This CDR3 is built from 14 residues. CDR1 is SGHKS, CDR2 YYEKEE, per germline (reference sequence). V dropped 2 bases and J dropped 1 base, with 9 bases sitting between them. In DNA, the CDR3 is TGTGCCAGCAGCTTACACATACAGAACACTGAAGCTTTCTTT. Encoded protein: CASSLHIQNTEAFF.

This clonotype was detected ten times or more. The rearrangement links TRBV24-1 to TRBJ1-2; TRBD1 matches at 7 bases. CDR3 length: 19 amino acids. Germline assignment: CDR1 KGHDR and CDR2 SFDVKD. V gave up 4 bases and J gave up 8 bases; unmatched junction bases: 24. The CDR3 protein is CATSDLTGTAISYQGGYTF. As DNA, the CDR3 is TGTGCCACCAGTGACTTGACCGGGACAGCCATCTCATACCAGGGGGGCTACACCTTC.

This chain uses TRBV11-3 with TRBJ2-1; 14 bases agree with TRBD2. Per the germline V gene, CDR1 is SGHNT and CDR2 is YENEEA. This CDR3 is built from 20 residues. The V and J ends lost 4 bases and 0 bases, in that order; junction bases with no gene match: 11. The CDR3 here is CASSSPGTSGGPSSYNEQFF. The DNA for the CDR3 is TGTGCCAGCAGCTCACCCGGGACTAGCGGGGGTCCGAGCTCCTACAATGAGCAGTTCTTC.

This clonotype was picked up many times. V is TRBV19 and J is TRBJ2-2; 8 nucleotides match TRBD2. Germline loops: CDR1 LNHDA, CDR2 SQIVND (reference sequence). The J segment lost 0 bases and the V segment lost 7 bases, leaving 7 bases of the junction unmatched. This CDR3 spans 16 amino acids. This chain's CDR3 is CASTPGGAANTGELFF. The CDR3, as DNA: TGTGCCAGTACACCCGGGGGGGCAGCGAACACCGGGGAGCTGTTTTTT.

This clonotype appeared many times. The chain has TRBV30 and TRBJ1-5, with D unresolved. CDR1 is GTSNPN, CDR2 SVGIG, per germline (reference sequence). V lost 0 bases and J 2 bases, leaving 5 bases between the germline ends. This CDR3 contains 13 residues. The CDR3 coding sequence is TGTGCCTGGAGTGTAATGGGCAATCAGCCCCAGCATTTT. It translates to CAWSVMGNQPQHF.

There are many counts of this clonotype. V gene TRBV12-3 or TRBV12-4 combines with J gene TRBJ1-4; D unclear. This CDR3 contains 15 residues. The V and J ends lost 5 bases and 8 bases respectively, with 18 bases between them. This CDR3 reads CASSPGIENLEKLFF. Written as DNA, the CDR3 is TGTGCCAGCAGTCCGGGTATAGAGAACCTCGAAAAACTGTTTTTT.

As to this clonotype: Compared with germline, one end of the junction differs, possibly owing to a read error. The chain uses TRBV7-6 and TRBJ2-7, with D maybe TRBD2 (6 bases). This CDR3 is 12 amino acids long. Per germline, CDR1 SGHVS and CDR2 FNYEAQ. The CDR3 DNA is TGTGCCAGCAGTGGGAGCGGGTACGTGCAGTACTTC. It codes for CASSGSGYVQYF.

This clonotype was counted many times. The chain joins TRBV5-6 to TRBJ1-1; D is unclear. V was cut by 0 bases and J by 0 bases, with 9 bases left in between. The germline gives CDR1 SGHDT, CDR2 YYEEEE. This CDR3 is built from 15 residues. CDR3 sequence reads: CASSLGPGVNTEAFF. CDR3 sequence (DNA): TGTGCCAGCAGCTTGGGTCCTGGGGTGAACACTGAAGCTTTCTTT.

This clonotype was recorded many times. The chain joins TRBV24-1 to TRBJ1-5; TRBD1 aligns across 7 bases. The V gene's germline CDR1 is KGHDR and CDR2 SFDVKD. V shed 2 bases and J 7 bases; nucleotides not matched to a gene: 7. The CDR3 contains 15 residues. The CDR3 loop is CATSDSTGSSQPQHF. The CDR3, as DNA: TGTGCCACCAGTGATTCGACAGGGTCTTCGCAGCCCCAGCATTTT.

The rearrangement uses TRBV12-3 or TRBV12-4 and TRBJ2-5, with 8 bases that match TRBD2. The CDR3 extends over 15 amino acids. J lost 0 bases, V lost 1 base, and 1 base had no gene match. In DNA form, the CDR3 reads TGTGCCAGCAGTTTAGTACTAGCGGACCAAGAGACCCAGTACTTC. Its protein is CASSLVLADQETQYF.

This clonotype was seen repeatedly, ten times or more. The J gene is TRBJ1-1, the V gene TRBV10-1; D gene uncertain. Germline V lookup: CDR1 WNHNN, CDR2 SYGVQD (reference sequence). The CDR3 length is 12 residues. Deletions cut 6 bases from V and 4 bases from J, with 9 bases between. The CDR3 bases are TGCGCCAGCAGCCAGTATGGCACTGAAGCTTTCTTT. It is translated as CASSQYGTEAFF.

This clonotype appeared many times. This sequence joins TRBV7-6 and TRBJ2-2, with D unresolved. Germline-derived CDR1 and CDR2 are SGHVS and FNYEAQ. The CDR3 is made up of 13 amino acids. The V and J ends lost 0 bases and 6 bases respectively, with 5 bases between them. For the CDR3, the DNA is TGTGCCAGCAGCTTAGCCGGGCCCGGGGAGCTGTTTTTT. As protein: CASSLAGPGELFF.

This clonotype was seen only a few times. The CDR3: CASSPDAGGPGDTQYF. The CDR3 nucleotides are TGTGCCAGCAGCCCAGACGCGGGGGGGCCTGGAGATACGCAGTATTTT. This rearrangement joins TRBV7-9 to TRBJ2-3; 9 nucleotides agree with TRBD2. Looked up from germline, CDR1 is SEHNR and CDR2 is FQNEAQ (reference sequence). The CDR3 length is 16 residues. The junction had 11 bases not matched to a gene; V was cut back by 5 bases and J by 5 bases. Based on the CDR3 plus reference TRBV7-9 and TRBJ2-3, the full variable domain is DTGVSQNPRHKITKRGQNVTFRCDPISEHNRLYWYRQTLGQGPEFLTYFQNEAQLEKSRLLSDRFSAERPKGSFSTLEIQRTEQGDSAMYLCASSPDAGGPGDTQYFGPGTRLTVL.

This clonotype was observed a handful of times. The chain links TRBV19 to TRBJ2-4; D might be TRBD1 (5 bases). The CDR3 is made up of 15 amino acids. In germline, CDR1 is LNHDA, CDR2 SQIVND (reference sequence). Trimming cost V 2 bases and J 1 base, with 9 bases left between them. The CDR3 is CASSIQGAAKNIQYF. Here the CDR3 DNA reads TGTGCCAGTAGTATACAAGGGGCGGCCAAAAACATTCAGTACTTC.

This clonotype was observed a few times. The chain couples TRBV7-6 to TRBJ2-2; a weak D match, TRBD2 (5 bases). CDR3 length: 12 residues. Germline CDR1 and CDR2: SGHVS and FNYEAQ. V lost 7 bases and J 3 bases, leaving 6 bases between the germline ends. The CDR3 DNA follows: TGTGCCAGCACCGGGGACACCGGGGAGCTGTTTTTT. Amino acids: CASTGDTGELFF.

This clonotype was seen repeatedly, ten times or more. The chain carries TRBV3-1 and TRBJ1-1, with a weak D call TRBD1 (6 bases). V lost 10 bases, J lost 7 bases, and 13 bases lay in between. The CDR3 runs to 11 residues. In germline, CDR1 is LGHDT, CDR2 YNNKEL (reference sequence). CDR3 residues: CATQGGVEAFF. CDR3 bases: TGTGCCACACAGGGAGGTGTTGAAGCTTTCTTT. Looking up the rest from reference TRBV3-1 and TRBJ1-1 gives the full variable domain: DTAVSQTPKYLVTQMGNDKSIKCEQNLGHDTMYWYKQDSKKFLKIMFSYNNKELIINETVPNRFSPKSPDKAHLNLHINSLELGDSAVYFCATQGGVEAFFGQGTRLTVV.

This clonotype has at least ten counts. The rearrangement links TRBV27 to TRBJ1-6; D remains ambiguous. Germline loops: CDR1 MNHEY, CDR2 SMNVEV (reference sequence). V lost 3 bases and J 10 bases, leaving 16 bases between the germline ends. The CDR3 spans 15 residues. CDR3 sequence (DNA): TGTGCCAGCAGTTTGGATGGACTATTAACCTCACCCCTCCACTTT. This sequence encodes CASSLDGLLTSPLHF.

This clonotype was counted at least ten times. The rearrangement joins TRBV5-4 to TRBJ1-1, with unresolved D. Trimming took 5 bases from V and 0 from J, leaving 2 bases between them. This CDR3 contains 11 residues. CDR1 and CDR2 (germline): SGHNT, YYREEE (reference sequence). In DNA form, the CDR3 reads TGTGCCAGCAGGGTGAACACTGAAGCTTTCTTT. Protein product: CASRVNTEAFF.

This clonotype was picked up many times. V is TRBV12-3 or TRBV12-4 and J is TRBJ2-1, with 16 bases lining up with TRBD2. V was pared by 5 bases and J by 8 bases, with 3 bases of the junction left unmatched. The CDR3 runs 15 residues. The CDR3 DNA is TGTGCCAGCAGTGGGACTAGCGGGGGGGCCTATGAGCAGTTCTTC. Its protein product is CASSGTSGGAYEQFF.